The 10 T cell receptor beta chains below come from one sample, sequenced in a study of patients and donors after allogeneic stem cell transplantation. MiXCR, run by TCRdb on the RT-PCR reads, gives a single entry per CDR3 protein. The top ten clones hold 33% of a sample with approximately 200,000 distinct CDR3 sequences, 40% to 45% of them seen once. The sample comprised blood, either unsorted or a sorted T cell fraction (not recorded which). The receptors here all came from a human donor who was either an allogeneic HSCT recipient or a stem cell or donor lymphocyte infusion donor (not recorded which). It is not recorded whose cells these are; they may come from a transplant donor.

The chain has TRBV28 and TRBJ1-6; D is uncertain. V was clipped by 1 base and J by 8 bases, with 15 bases between them. Per germline, CDR1 MDHEN and CDR2 SYDVKM. This CDR3 region has 16 residues. CDR3 amino acids: CASSLFQNPPHSPLHF. DNA for the CDR3: TGTGCCAGCAGTTTATTCCAGAACCCCCCCCATTCACCCCTCCACTTT.

In its sample, this clonotype was seen a few times. The chain couples TRBV4-3 to TRBJ2-1; TRBD2 matches 8 bases. This CDR3 is 16 amino acids long. Unmatched junction bases numbered 9, after V lost 4 bases and J lost 4 bases. The germline gives CDR1 LGHNA, CDR2 YSLEER. The CDR3 bases are TGCGCCAGCAGCCTTTACGGGGGGGCCCGATACAATGAGCAGTTCTTC. Its translation is CASSLYGGARYNEQFF.

This clonotype was counted only a few times. The rearrangement links TRBV6-5 to TRBJ1-2; 7 nucleotides align to TRBD1. The CDR3 runs to 11 residues. V trimming: 4 bases; J trimming: 7 bases; junction bases outside the gene matches: 0. The V gene's germline CDR1 is MNHEY and CDR2 SVGAGI. CDR3 protein: CASSSGGGYTF. The CDR3 nucleotides are TGTGCCAGCAGTTCAGGGGGTGGCTACACCTTC.

This clonotype was found a few times. V gene TRBV4-3 combines with J gene TRBJ2-7; TRBD2 matches at 9 bases. The germline CDR1 and CDR2 sequences are LGHNA and YSLEER. V trimming: 0 bases; J trimming: 2 bases; junction bases outside the gene matches: 5. The CDR3 runs to 16 residues. CDR3: CASSQDRLAGTYEQYF. The CDR3 bases are TGCGCCAGCAGCCAAGATCGCCTAGCGGGGACCTACGAGCAGTACTTC.

CDR3 in amino acids: CSARVGTSNYGYTF. The CDR3 DNA reads as TGCAGTGCTAGAGTGGGGACTTCTAACTATGGCTACACCTTC. This chain uses TRBV20-1 with TRBJ1-2; possible D gene TRBD1, 5 bases. This CDR3 has 14 amino acids. Germline V gene data show CDR1 as DFQATT and CDR2 as SNEGSKA (reference sequence). V lost 1 base to trimming and J lost 0 bases, with 9 bases between them.

V gene TRBV20-1 combines with J gene TRBJ1-5, with a possible D match to TRBD1 (6 bases). Germline V CDR1 and CDR2: DFQATT, SNEGSKA (reference sequence). V was trimmed by 4 bases and J by 4 bases, leaving 14 bases between them. This CDR3 is 14 amino acids long. DNA of the CDR3: TGCAGTGCTAATACGGACAGTGGTAATCAGCCCCAGCATTTT. It encodes CSANTDSGNQPQHF.

The chain combines TRBV4-2 with TRBJ1-2; 9 bases fit TRBD1. J gave up 5 bases and V 1 base, and 11 bases lay outside the gene matches. The CDR3 length is 17 residues. Germline V gene sequence: CDR1 LGHNA, CDR2 YNFKEQ. The CDR3 protein is CASSQGQQGAINYGYTF. The CDR3 DNA reads as TGTGCCAGCAGCCAAGGGCAACAGGGGGCTATTAATTATGGCTACACCTTC.

The chain has TRBV27 and TRBJ1-5; D not certain. The germline V gene encodes CDR1 MNHEY and CDR2 SMNVEV (reference sequence). This CDR3 is 14 amino acids long. The germline V and J ends were trimmed by 6 bases and 0 bases, with 9 bases remaining between them. The CDR3 bases are TGTGCCAGCAGAGGGATTCGTAGCAATCAGCCCCAGCATTTT. Translated: CASRGIRSNQPQHF.

The rearrangement uses TRBV7-2 and TRBJ1-4; D is perhaps TRBD1 (6 bases). This CDR3 has 14 amino acids. Germline V gives CDR1 SGHTA, CDR2 FQGNSA. Trimming cost V 2 bases and J 4 bases, with 8 bases left between them. The chain's CDR3 is CASSLRQDNEKLFF. The CDR3 DNA is TGTGCCAGCAGCTTACGACAGGATAATGAAAAACTGTTTTTT.

The rearrangement links TRBV5-1 to TRBJ2-7; TRBD2 might be the D (7 bases). The germline CDR1 and CDR2 sequences are SGHRS and YFSETQ. V gave up 0 bases and J gave up 2 bases, with 18 bases separating them. The CDR3 runs to 17 residues. This chain's CDR3 is CASSLALRGGAPYEQYF. In DNA, the CDR3 is TGCGCCAGCAGCTTGGCCCTAAGGGGGGGCGCGCCCTACGAGCAGTACTTC.